This TCR beta chain was identified during a study of T cell responses to AZD1222 COVID-19 vaccine. A note on this clone: Its target is unknown.

CDR3 length equals 14 residues. The V gene's germline CDR1 is MNHEY and CDR2 SVGAGI. Between the trimmed V and J ends, which lost 2 bases and 4 bases, there was a span of 11 bases. The study's findings and limits: As reported, nearly half of all spike-specific TCRs target variant regions that are unmutated.

Assay: immunoSEQ multiplex PCR; the TCRdb copy retains only in-frame clones and omits some. The sample lists over 75,000 clones, roughly nine tenths seen once, with 11% in the top ten. This sequence joins TRBV6-5 and TRBJ1-1; D is uncertain. Sequenced material: peripheral blood, taken 28 days after the second AZD1222 dose. The TCR sequence derives from an adult who received the AZD1222 COVID-19 vaccine. This chain's CDR3 is CASSYQESITEAFF. CDR3 DNA sequence: TGTGCCAGCAGTTACCAAGAAAGCATCACTGAAGCTTTCTTT.